The source of this TCR beta chain is a study of spatial heterogeneity in lung cancer. Time point described: sample taken at primary tumor resection. General study results and limits: TCRs found ubiquitously expanded in tumor appeared in blood more at resection than at follow-up.

TCRdb reanalysed the 5' RACE reads using MiXCR and keeps one entry per CDR3 protein. This table has 20,000 to 25,000 distinct CDR3 sequences, 3.3% appearing once. A note on this clonotype: The antigen is not known.

The sequencing here drew on PBMCs, taken at surgery. This sequence originates from a female donor with early-stage non-small cell lung cancer.

The CDR3 loop reads CASSEAAGLAGLTVYEQYF. CDR3 nucleotide sequence: TGTGCCAGCAGTGAAGCCGCGGGACTAGCGGGCCTTACCGTCTACGAGCAGTACTTC. The rearrangement uses TRBV6-1 and TRBJ2-7; 12 nucleotides match TRBD2. J gave up 3 bases and V 0 bases, and 12 bases lay outside the gene matches. In germline, CDR1 is MNHNS, CDR2 SASEGT. The CDR3 extends over 19 amino acids.